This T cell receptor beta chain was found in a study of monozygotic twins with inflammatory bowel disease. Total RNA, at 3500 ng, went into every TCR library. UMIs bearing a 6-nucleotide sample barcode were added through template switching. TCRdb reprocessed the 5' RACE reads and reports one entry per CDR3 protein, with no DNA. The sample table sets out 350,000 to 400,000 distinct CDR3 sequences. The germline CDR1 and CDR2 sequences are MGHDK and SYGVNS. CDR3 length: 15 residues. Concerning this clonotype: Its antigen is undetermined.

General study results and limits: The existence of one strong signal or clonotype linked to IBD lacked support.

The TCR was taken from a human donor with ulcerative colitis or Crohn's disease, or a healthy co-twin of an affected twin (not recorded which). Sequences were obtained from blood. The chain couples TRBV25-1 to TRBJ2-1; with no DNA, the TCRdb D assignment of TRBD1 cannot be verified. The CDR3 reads CASSEWSAGVNEQFF.